Here is one T cell receptor (beta chain) with its context. Its antigen is currently unknown. The read terminates 3 residues ahead of where the CDR3 ends, so the germline J gene completes it. These data are taken from a study of Tregs in tolerant kidney transplant recipients. Trimming took off 5 bases at V and 9 bases at J, with 8 bases between the two ends. From germline, CDR1 is SEHNR and CDR2 FQNEAQ (reference sequence). This CDR3 is 11 amino acids long. General study results and limits: Few patients were studied, so findings need validation in larger groups. Expanding Tregs on activated donor B cells appeared to best identify donor-specific TCRbeta clones.

Sequencing was performed with immunoSEQ multiplex PCR; in TCRdb, only in-frame clones are kept and a portion is missing. Its table records tens of thousands of clones. The TCR originated in a human donor who received a combined kidney and bone marrow transplant. Sequenced here: CD4+ T cells from blood, sampled before the transplant. The rearrangement uses TRBV7-9 and TRBJ2-1; possibly TRBD2 for D (5 bases). CDR3 sequence: CASSRSGEQFF. CDR3 DNA, as far as it was read: TGTGCCAGCAGCCGAAGCGGTGAG. The variable domain in full, with the rest retrieved from reference TRBV7-9 and TRBJ2-1, is DTGVSQNPRHKITKRGQNVTFRCDPISEHNRLYWYRQTLGQGPEFLTYFQNEAQLEKSRLLSDRFSAERPKGSFSTLEIQRTEQGDSAMYLCASSRSGEQFFGPGTRLTVL.